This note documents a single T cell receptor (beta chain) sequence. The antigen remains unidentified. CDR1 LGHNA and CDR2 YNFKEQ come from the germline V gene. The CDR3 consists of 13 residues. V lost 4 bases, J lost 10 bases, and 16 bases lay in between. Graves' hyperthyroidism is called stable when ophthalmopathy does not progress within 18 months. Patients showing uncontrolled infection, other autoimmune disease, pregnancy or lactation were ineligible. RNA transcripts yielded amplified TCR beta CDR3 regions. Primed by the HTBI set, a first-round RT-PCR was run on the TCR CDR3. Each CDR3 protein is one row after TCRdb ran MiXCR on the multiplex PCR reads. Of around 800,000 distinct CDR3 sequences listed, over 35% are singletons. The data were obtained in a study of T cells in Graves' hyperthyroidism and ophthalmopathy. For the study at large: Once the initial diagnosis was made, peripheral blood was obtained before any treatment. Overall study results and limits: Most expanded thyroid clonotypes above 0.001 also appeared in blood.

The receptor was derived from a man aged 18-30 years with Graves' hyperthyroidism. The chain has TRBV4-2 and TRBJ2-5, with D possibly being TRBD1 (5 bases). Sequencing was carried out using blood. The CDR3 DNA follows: TGTGCCAGCAGCCCAAGGGCAGGGAAGAACCAGTACTTC. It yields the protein CASSPRAGKNQYF.